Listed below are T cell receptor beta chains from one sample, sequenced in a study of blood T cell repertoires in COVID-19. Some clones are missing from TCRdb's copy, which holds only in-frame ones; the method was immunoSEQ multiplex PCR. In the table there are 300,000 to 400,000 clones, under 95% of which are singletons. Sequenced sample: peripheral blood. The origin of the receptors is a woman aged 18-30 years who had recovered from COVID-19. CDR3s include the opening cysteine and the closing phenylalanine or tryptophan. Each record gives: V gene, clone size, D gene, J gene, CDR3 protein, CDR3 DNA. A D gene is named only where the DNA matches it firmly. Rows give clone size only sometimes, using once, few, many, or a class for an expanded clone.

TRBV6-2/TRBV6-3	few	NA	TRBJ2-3	CASSSLDTQYF	TGTGCCAGCAGTTCCCTGGATACGCAGTATTTT
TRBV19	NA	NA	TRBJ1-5	CASSMAVTGNYQPQHF	TGTGCCAGTAGTATGGCGGTCACAGGGAACTATCAGCCCCAGCATTTT
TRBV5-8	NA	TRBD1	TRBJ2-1	CASSLRQGVWSYNEQFF	TGTGCCAGCAGCTTAAGACAGGGGGTTTGGTCCTACAATGAGCAGTTCTTC
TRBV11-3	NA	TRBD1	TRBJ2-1	CASSHRGPRNEQFF	TGTGCCAGCAGCCATAGGGGGCCTCGTAATGAGCAGTTCTTC
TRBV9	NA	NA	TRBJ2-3	CASSPQGGHRLPSTDTQYF	TGTGCCAGCAGCCCCCAGGGGGGACACAGGCTCCCTAGCACAGATACGCAGTATTTT
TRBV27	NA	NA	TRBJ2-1	CASSYGGNEQFF	TGTGCCAGCTCCTATGGCGGGAATGAGCAGTTCTTC
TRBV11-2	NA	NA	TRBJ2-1	CASSAPGGSYNEQFF	TGTGCCAGCAGCGCCCCTGGAGGCTCCTACAATGAGCAGTTCTTC
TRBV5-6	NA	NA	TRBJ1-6	CASSLAGRVKTNSPLHF	TGTGCCAGCAGCTTGGCAGGCAGGGTTAAGACTAATTCACCCCTCCACTTT
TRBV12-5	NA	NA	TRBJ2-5	CASAGVGETQYF	TGTGCTAGTGCAGGGGTCGGGGAGACCCAGTACTTC
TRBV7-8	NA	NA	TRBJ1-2	CASSTRRGDSYGYTF	TGTGCCAGCAGCACCCGACGGGGTGATTCCTATGGCTACACCTTC
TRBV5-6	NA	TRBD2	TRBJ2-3	CASSFSGVRGDTQYF	TGTGCCAGCAGCTTTAGCGGGGTGAGGGGAGATACGCAGTATTTT
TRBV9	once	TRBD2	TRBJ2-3	CASSVAASGQEVDTQYF	TGTGCCAGCAGCGTAGCGGCTAGCGGCCAAGAGGTAGATACGCAGTATTTT
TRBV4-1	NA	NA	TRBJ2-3	CASSQDFPLRTDTQYF	TGCGCCAGCAGCCAAGACTTCCCCCTACGCACAGATACGCAGTATTTT
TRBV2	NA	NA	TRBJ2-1	CASSRSVGSYNEQFF	TGTGCCAGCAGTCGTAGCGTCGGGTCCTACAATGAGCAGTTCTTC
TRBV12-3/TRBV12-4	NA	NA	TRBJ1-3	CASSTRGGNTIYF	TGTGCCAGCAGCACCCGGGGTGGAAACACCATATATTTT
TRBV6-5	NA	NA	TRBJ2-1	CASSYSWQNNEQFF	TGTGCCAGCAGTTACTCCTGGCAGAACAATGAGCAGTTCTTC
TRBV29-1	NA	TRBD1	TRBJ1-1	CSVNRDRGTEAFF	TGCAGCGTAAACCGGGACAGAGGGACTGAAGCTTTCTTT
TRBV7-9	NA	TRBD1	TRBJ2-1	CASSYATGTGAYNEQFF	TGTGCCAGCAGTTATGCTACCGGGACAGGGGCCTACAATGAGCAGTTCTTC
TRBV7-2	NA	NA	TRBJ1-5	CASSLSFEAPQHF	TGTGCCAGCAGCCTCAGCTTTGAGGCGCCCCAGCATTTT
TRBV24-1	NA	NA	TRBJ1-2	CATSDSEDGYTF	TGTGCCACCAGTGATTCCGAGGATGGCTACACCTTC
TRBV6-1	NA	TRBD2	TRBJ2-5	CASSESPRTSGVAETQYF	TGTGCCAGCAGTGAAAGCCCGCGAACTAGCGGGGTCGCAGAGACCCAGTACTTC
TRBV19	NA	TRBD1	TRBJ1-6	CASSIWATGGSNSPLHF	TGTGCCAGTAGTATTTGGGCGACAGGGGGCTCTAATTCACCCCTCCACTTT
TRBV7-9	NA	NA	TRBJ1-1	CASSRLRAGRKNTEAFF	TGTGCCAGCAGCCGGCTGAGAGCGGGACGCAAGAACACTGAAGCTTTCTTT
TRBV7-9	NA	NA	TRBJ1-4	CASSPVGVEGEKLFF	TGTGCCAGCAGCCCCGTGGGGGTGGAGGGTGAAAAACTGTTTTTT
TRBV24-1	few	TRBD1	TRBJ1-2	CATSDRTGYGYTF	TGTGCCACCAGTGATCGGACAGGCTATGGCTACACCTTC